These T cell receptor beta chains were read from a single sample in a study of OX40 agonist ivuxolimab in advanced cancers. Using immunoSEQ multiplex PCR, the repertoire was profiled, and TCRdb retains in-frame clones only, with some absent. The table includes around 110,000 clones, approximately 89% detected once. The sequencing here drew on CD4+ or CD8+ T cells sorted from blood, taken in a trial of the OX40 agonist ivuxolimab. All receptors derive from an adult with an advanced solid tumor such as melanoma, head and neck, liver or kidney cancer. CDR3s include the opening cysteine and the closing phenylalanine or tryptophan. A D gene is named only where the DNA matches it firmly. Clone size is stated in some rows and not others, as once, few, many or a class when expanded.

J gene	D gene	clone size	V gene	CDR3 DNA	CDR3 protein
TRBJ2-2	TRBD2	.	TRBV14	TGTGCCAGCAGCCAAGTAGCGGGAGTAACTACCGGGGAGCTGTTTTTT	CASSQVAGVTTGELFF
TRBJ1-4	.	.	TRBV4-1	TGCGCCAGCAGCCAAGATCAGGCAAGAGAAAAACTGTTTTTT	CASSQDQAREKLFF
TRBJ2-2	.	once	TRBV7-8	TGTGCCAGCAGCTTAGTTAGAGAACACCGGGGAGCTGTTTTT	CASSLVREHRGAVF
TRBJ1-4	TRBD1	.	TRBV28	TGTGCCAGCAGTTTGGGACAGACTCTTAATGAAAAACTGTTTTTT	CASSLGQTLNEKLFF
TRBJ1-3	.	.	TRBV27	TGTGCCAGCAGTTCCAGGGTGGCGGGAAACACCATATATTTT	CASSSRVAGNTIYF
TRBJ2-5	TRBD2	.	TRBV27	TGTGCCAGCAGTAGGGGCCCGACTAGCGGGCCGGCAGGGACCCAGTACTTC	CASSRGPTSGPAGTQYF
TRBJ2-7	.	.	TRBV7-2	TGTGCCAGCAGCGGGGCCGGGGGCTCAGGCGCCTACGAGCAGTACTTC	CASSGAGGSGAYEQYF
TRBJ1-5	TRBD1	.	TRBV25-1	TGTGCCAGCAGTGATTTCAGGGGGGATCAGCCCCAGCATTTT	CASSDFRGDQPQHF
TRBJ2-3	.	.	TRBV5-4	TGTGCCAGCAGCTTAGGGGGCGGGGGTTACACAGATACGCAGTATTTT	CASSLGGGGYTDTQYF
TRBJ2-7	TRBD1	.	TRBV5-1	TGCGCCAGCAGCACCGCAATAGCGGACAGGGGCTACGAGCAGTACTTC	CASSTAIADRGYEQYF
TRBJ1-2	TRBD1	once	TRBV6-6	TGTGCCAGCAAGAGAACCGGGACAGGCAATGACTATGGCTACACCTTC	CASKRTGTGNDYGYTF
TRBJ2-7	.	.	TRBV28	TGTGCCAGCAGGGGGTTTTCGAGCTCCTACGAGCAGTACTTC	CASRGFSSSYEQYF
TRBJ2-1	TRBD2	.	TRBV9	TGTGCCAGCAGCGTAGGGACTAGCGGGAGGAATGAGCAGTTCTTC	CASSVGTSGRNEQFF
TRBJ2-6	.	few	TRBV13	TGTGCCAGCAGCTTAGACCCTGGGGCCAACGTCCTGACTTTC	CASSLDPGANVLTF
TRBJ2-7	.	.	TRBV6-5	TGTGCCAGCAGTTACTCGATGAAGACTTACGAGCAGTACTTC	CASSYSMKTYEQYF